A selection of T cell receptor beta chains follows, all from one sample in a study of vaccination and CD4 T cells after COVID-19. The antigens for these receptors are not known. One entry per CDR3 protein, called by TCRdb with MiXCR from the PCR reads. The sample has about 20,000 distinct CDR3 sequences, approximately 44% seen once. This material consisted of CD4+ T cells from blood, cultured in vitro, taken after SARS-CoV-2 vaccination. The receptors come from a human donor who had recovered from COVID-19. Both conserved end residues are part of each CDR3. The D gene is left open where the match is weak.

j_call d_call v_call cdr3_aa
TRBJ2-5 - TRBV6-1 CASSEGWETQYF
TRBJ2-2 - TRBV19 CASSPKYTGELFF
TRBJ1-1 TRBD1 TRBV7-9 CASSPNRGHTEAFF
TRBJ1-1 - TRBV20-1 CSAAQGHTEAFF
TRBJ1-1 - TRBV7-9 CASSQGQGIGMAFF
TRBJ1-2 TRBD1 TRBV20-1 CSATSTGERGYGYTF
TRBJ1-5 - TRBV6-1 CASSDLLSNQPQHF
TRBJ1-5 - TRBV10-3 CAIRTDHNQPQHF
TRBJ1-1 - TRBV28 CASINSGRTWGTEAFF
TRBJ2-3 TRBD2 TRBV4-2 CASSPGGPESDTQYF
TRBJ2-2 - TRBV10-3 CAIGAGANTGELFF
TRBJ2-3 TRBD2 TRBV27 CASSLTSGSTDTQYF
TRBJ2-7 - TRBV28 CASSLLRQVPYEQYF
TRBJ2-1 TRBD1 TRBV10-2 CASSESTGIREQFF
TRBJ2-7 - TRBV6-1 CASTSGLYEQYF